These T cell receptor beta chains were read from a single sample in a study of CD8+ T cells in alopecia areata. Profiled with immunoSEQ multiplex PCR; TCRdb holds only in-frame clones, not every one. Of roughly 200,000 clones detected, 45% to 65% appear once; the ten largest clones hold roughly 3.3%. This sample comprised CD4+ T cells sorted from blood, obtained at week 4, from a patient treated with tofacitinib. The source of these receptors is a human donor with alopecia areata. Both conserved end residues are trimmed from each CDR3.

TRBJ2-5,TRBV7-2,ASSFTGMGETQY
TRBJ2-7,TRBV7-6,ASSFRPGGVYEQY
TRBJ2-5,TRBV4-3,ASSQDWGLWETQY
TRBJ1-1,TRBV5-5,ASRWMQNTEAF
TRBJ2-2,TRBV9,ASSELNTGELF
TRBJ2-5,TRBV7-6,ASSLGLAGLQETQY
TRBJ1-4,TRBV18,ASSPPHQPNEKLF
TRBJ1-2,TRBV29-1,SVAQNLYGYT
TRBJ2-2,TRBV29-1,SVEGRGTGELF
TRBJ2-5,TRBV7-9,ASSSTGALSSGETQY
TRBJ2-4,TRBV7-2,ASSLAGLAKNIQY
TRBJ2-1,TRBV29-1,SLKDRGRMNEQF
TRBJ2-3,TRBV7-2,ASSLDQGPDTQY
TRBJ2-7,TRBV7-2,ASSSSNYEQY
TRBJ1-5,TRBV29-1,SASGQSNQPQH
TRBJ1-2,TRBV5-1,ASSLAVDRADGYT
TRBJ2-5,TRBV25-1,ASSAGDSQETQY